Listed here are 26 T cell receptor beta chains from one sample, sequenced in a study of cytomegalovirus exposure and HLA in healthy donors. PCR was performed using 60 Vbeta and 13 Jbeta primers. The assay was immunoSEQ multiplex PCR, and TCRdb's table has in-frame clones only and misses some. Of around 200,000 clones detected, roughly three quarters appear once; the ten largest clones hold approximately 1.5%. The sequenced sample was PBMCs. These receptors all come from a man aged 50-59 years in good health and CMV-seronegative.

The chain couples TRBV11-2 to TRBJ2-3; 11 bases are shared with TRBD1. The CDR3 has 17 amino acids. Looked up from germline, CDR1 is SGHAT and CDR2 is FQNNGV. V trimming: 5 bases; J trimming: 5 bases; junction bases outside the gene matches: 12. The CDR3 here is CASSTLRGQGAGDTQYF. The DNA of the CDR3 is TGTGCCAGCAGCACTCTACGAGGACAGGGGGCAGGAGATACGCAGTATTTT.

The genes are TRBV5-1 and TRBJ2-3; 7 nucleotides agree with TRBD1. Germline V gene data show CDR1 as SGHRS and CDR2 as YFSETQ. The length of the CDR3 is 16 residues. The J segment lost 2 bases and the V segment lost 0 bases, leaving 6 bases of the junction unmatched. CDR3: CASSLGRDRVTDTQYF. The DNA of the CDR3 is TGCGCCAGCAGCTTGGGCAGGGACAGAGTCACAGATACGCAGTATTTT.

The CDR3 nucleotides read TGTGCCAGTAGTATAGGGACTGCATCCTACGAGCAGTACTTC. Amino acids: CASSIGTASYEQYF. V usage is TRBV19 and J usage is TRBJ2-7, with TRBD2 as a possible D gene (5 bases). The CDR3 sequence is 14 residues long. Germline CDR1 LNHDA, CDR2 SQIVND (reference sequence). Between the trimmed V and J ends, which lost 1 base and 1 base, there was a span of 8 bases. Based on the CDR3 plus reference TRBV19 and TRBJ2-7, the full variable domain is DGGITQSPKYLFRKEGQNVTLSCEQNLNHDAMYWYRQDPGQGLRLIYYSQIVNDFQKGDIAEGYSVSREKKESFPLTVTSAQKNPTAFYLCASSIGTASYEQYFGPGTRLTVT.

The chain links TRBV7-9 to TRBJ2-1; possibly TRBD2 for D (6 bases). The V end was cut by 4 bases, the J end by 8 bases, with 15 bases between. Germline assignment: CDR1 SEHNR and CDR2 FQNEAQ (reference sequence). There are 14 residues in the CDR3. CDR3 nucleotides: TGTGCCAGCAGCTCGCTTTTGCGGGATCATGAGCAGTTCTTC. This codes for CASSSLLRDHEQFF.

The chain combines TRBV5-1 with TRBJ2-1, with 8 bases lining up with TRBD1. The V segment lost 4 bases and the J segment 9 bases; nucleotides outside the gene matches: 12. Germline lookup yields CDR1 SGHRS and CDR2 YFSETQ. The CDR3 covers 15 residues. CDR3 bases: TGCGCCAGCAGCCCGACAGGGGTAGGTTTGGGTGAGCAGTTCTTC. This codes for CASSPTGVGLGEQFF.

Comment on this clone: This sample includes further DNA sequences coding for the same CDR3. The CDR3 DNA reads as TGTGCCAGCAGCAAAAGAAACTTACTAGCGGGCCTTTTAGAGTACTTC. This encodes CASSKRNLLAGLLEYF. The chain carries TRBV21-1 and TRBJ2-7; the table's TRBD2 call for D was not verified on the DNA. TRBV21-1 is noted as a pseudogene. The CDR3 extends over 16 amino acids.

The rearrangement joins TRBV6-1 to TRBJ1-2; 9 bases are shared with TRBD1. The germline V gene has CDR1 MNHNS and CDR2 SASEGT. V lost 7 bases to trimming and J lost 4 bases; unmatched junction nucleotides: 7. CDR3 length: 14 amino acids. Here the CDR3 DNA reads TGTGCCAGCATTCGAGGACAGGGGATCTATGGCTACACCTTC. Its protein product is CASIRGQGIYGYTF.

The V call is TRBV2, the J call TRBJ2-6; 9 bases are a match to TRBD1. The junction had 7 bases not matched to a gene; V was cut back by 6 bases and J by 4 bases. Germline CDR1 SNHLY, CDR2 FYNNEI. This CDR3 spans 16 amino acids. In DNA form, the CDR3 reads TGTGCCAGCAGAGCCGGGACAGGGTTCGGGGCCAACGTCCTGACTTTC. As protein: CASRAGTGFGANVLTF.

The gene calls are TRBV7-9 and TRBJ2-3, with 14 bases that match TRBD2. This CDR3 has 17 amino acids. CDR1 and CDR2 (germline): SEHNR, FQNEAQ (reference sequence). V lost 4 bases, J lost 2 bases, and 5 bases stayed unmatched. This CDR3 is CASSSGLAGGNTDTQYF. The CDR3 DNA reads TGTGCCAGCAGCTCCGGACTAGCGGGAGGCAACACAGATACGCAGTATTTT.

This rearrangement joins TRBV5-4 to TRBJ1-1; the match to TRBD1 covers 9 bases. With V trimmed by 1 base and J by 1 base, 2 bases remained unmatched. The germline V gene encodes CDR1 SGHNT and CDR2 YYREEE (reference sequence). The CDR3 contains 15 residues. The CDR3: CASSLWDRANTEAFF. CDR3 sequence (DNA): TGTGCCAGCAGCTTGTGGGACAGGGCGAACACTGAAGCTTTCTTT.

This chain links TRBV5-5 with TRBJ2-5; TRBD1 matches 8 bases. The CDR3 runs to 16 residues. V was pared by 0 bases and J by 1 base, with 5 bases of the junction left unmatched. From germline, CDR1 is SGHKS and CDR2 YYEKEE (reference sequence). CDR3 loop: CASSLVPGGGQETQYF. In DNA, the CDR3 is TGTGCCAGCAGCTTGGTACCAGGGGGCGGCCAAGAGACCCAGTACTTC.

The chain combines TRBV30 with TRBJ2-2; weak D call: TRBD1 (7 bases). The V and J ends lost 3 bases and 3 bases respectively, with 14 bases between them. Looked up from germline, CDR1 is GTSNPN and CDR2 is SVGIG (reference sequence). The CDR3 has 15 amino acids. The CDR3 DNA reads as TGTGCCTGGAGCCGTGGCAGGGGGGACACCGGGGAGCTGTTTTTT. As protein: CAWSRGRGDTGELFF.

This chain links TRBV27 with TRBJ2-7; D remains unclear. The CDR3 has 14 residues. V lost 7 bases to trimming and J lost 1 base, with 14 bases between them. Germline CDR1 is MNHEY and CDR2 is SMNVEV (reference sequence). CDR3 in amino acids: CASTSLVRSYEQYF. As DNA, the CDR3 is TGTGCCAGCACCTCCTTAGTGCGGTCCTACGAGCAGTACTTC.

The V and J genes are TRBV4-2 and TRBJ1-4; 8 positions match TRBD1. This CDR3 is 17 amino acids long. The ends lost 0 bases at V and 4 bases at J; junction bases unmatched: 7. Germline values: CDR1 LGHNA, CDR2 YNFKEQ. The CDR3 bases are TGTGCCAGCAGCCAAGATGGGACAGGACGAGATAATGAAAAACTGTTTTTT. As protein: CASSQDGTGRDNEKLFF.

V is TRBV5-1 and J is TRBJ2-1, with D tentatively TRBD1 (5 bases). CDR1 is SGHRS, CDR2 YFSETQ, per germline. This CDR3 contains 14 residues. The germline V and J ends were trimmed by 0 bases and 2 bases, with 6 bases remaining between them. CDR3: CASSLGGPYNEQFF. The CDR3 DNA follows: TGCGCCAGCAGCTTGGGGGGCCCCTACAATGAGCAGTTCTTC.

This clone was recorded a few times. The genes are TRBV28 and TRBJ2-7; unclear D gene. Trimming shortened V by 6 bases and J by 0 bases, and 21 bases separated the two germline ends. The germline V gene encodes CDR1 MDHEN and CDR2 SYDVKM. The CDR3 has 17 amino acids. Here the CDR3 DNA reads TGTGCCAGCAGCCCCTTTGACATATATATTAGCTCCTACGAGCAGTACTTC. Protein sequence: CASSPFDIYISSYEQYF.

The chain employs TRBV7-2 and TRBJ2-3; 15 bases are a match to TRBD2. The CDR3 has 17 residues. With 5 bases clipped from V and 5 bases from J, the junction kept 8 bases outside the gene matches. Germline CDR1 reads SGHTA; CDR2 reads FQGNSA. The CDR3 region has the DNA TGTGCCAGCAGCGATCCGGGACTAGCGGGAGGAAGAGATACGCAGTATTTT. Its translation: CASSDPGLAGGRDTQYF. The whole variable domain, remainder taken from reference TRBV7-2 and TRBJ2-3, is GAGVSQSPSNKVTEKGKDVELRCDPISGHTALYWYRQSLGQGLEFLIYFQGNSAPDKSGLPSDRFSAERTGGSVSTLTIQRTQQEDSAVYLCASSDPGLAGGRDTQYFGPGTRLTVL.

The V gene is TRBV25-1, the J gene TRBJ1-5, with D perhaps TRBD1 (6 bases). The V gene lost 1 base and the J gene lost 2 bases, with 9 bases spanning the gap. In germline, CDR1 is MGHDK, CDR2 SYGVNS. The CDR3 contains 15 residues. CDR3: CASSESAGGNQPQHF. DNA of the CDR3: TGTGCCAGCAGTGAATCGGCAGGGGGCAATCAGCCCCAGCATTTT.

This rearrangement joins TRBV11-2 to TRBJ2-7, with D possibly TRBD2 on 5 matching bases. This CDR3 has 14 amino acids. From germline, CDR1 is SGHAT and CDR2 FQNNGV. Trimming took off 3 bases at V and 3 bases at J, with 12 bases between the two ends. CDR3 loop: CASSFGSSSYEQYF. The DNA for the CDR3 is TGTGCCAGCAGCTTTGGGTCTAGCAGCTACGAGCAGTACTTC.

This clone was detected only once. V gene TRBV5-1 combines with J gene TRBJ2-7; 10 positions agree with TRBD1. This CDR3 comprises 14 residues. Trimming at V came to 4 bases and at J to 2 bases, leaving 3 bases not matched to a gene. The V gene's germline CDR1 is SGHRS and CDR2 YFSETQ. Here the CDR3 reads CASSGGTGAYEQYF. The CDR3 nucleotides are TGCGCCAGCAGCGGAGGGACAGGGGCCTACGAGCAGTACTTC.

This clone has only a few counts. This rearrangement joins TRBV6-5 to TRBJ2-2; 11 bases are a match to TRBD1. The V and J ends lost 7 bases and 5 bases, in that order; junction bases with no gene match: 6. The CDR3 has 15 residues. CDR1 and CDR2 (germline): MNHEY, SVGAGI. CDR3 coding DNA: TGTGCCAGCACCACGGACAGGGGGCAAACCGGGGAGCTGTTTTTT. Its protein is CASTTDRGQTGELFF.

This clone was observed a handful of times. This CDR3 reads CASSALSRVQNEQFF. As DNA, the CDR3 is TGTGCCAGCAGCGCCTTGTCCCGGGTCCAGAATGAGCAGTTCTTC. This chain links TRBV9 with TRBJ2-1, with D unresolved. This CDR3 contains 15 residues. Trimming cost V 3 bases and J 7 bases, with 17 bases left between them. CDR1 is SGDLS and CDR2 is YYNGEE in the germline V gene.

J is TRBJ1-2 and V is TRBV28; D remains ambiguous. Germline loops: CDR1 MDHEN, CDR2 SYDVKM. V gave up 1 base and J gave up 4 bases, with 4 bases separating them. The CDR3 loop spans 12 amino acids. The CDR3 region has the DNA TGTGCCAGCAGTTTATCGAGCTATGGCTACACCTTC. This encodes CASSLSSYGYTF.

DNA for the CDR3: TGCAGCCACGACAGTAGGGAGACCCAGTACTTC. It codes for CSHDSRETQYF. This chain uses TRBV29-1 with TRBJ2-5, with D possibly being TRBD1 (5 bases). Germline CDR1 reads SQVTM; CDR2 reads ANQGSEA. The CDR3 runs to 11 residues. Deletions cut 8 bases from V and 5 bases from J, with 12 bases between.

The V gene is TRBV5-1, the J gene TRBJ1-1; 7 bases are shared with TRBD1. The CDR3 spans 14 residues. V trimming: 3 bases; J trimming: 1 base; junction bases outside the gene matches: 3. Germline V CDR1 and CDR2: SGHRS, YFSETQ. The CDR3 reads CASSYYRGNTEAFF. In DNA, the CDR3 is TGCGCCAGCAGCTACTACAGGGGGAACACTGAAGCTTTCTTT.

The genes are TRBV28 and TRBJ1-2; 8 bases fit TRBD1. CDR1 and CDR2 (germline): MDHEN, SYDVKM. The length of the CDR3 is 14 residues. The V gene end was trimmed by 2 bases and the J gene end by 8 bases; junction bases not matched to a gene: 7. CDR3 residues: CASSLQTGGSGYTF. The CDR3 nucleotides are TGTGCCAGCAGTTTACAAACAGGGGGATCAGGCTACACCTTC.